One and the same sample provided the 9 T cell receptor beta chains below, sequenced in a study of blood T cell repertoires in COVID-19. The method was immunoSEQ multiplex PCR; TCRdb's version includes in-frame clones alone and lacks a portion of them. The sample includes 200,000 to 300,000 clones, about 86% seen only once; the top ten take about 3%. Sequenced: peripheral blood. These receptors all stem from a woman in her twenties or thirties who had recovered from COVID-19.

V usage is TRBV3-1 (or the pseudogene TRBV3-2) and J usage is TRBJ2-6; weak D call: TRBD1 (5 bases). CDR3 length equals 16 residues. Trimming removed 0 bases from V and 2 bases from J, with 8 bases in between. Germline values: CDR1 LGHDT, CDR2 YNNKEL (reference sequence). CDR3 sequence reads: CASSQDNRPGANVLTF. The DNA for the CDR3 is TGTGCCAGCAGCCAAGACAACAGGCCTGGGGCCAACGTCCTGACTTTC.

V and J are TRBV3-1 (or the pseudogene TRBV3-2) and TRBJ2-5; 8 nucleotides match TRBD2. CDR1 and CDR2 from the germline V gene are LGHDT and YNNKEL (reference sequence). The ends lost 0 bases at V and 4 bases at J; junction bases unmatched: 10. The CDR3 has 17 residues. The CDR3 sequence is CASSQERVAGRGETQYF. In nucleotides, the CDR3 is TGTGCCAGCAGCCAAGAACGGGTAGCGGGGAGGGGAGAGACCCAGTACTTC.

This clone came up once. The CDR3 DNA reads as TGTGCCAGCAGCTACACCCGGGGGTTAGGGACCTACGAGCAGTACTTC. Translating gives CASSYTRGLGTYEQYF. J is TRBJ2-7 and V is TRBV4-2; D might be TRBD2 (6 bases). With 5 bases removed from V and 2 bases from J, the gap between germline ends came to 19 bases. The CDR3 contains 16 residues. CDR1 and CDR2 from the germline V gene are LGHNA and YNFKEQ.

The sample holds one count of this clone. The gene calls are TRBV18 and TRBJ2-3; D possibly corresponds to TRBD1 (6 bases). Germline CDR1 reads KGHSH; CDR2 reads LQKENI. CDR3 length equals 15 residues. With 1 base removed from V and 4 bases from J, the gap between germline ends came to 12 bases. CDR3 sequence reads: CASSPQQGASDTQYF. The CDR3, as DNA: TGTGCCAGCTCACCACAACAGGGTGCATCAGATACGCAGTATTTT.

J is TRBJ1-2 and V is TRBV30; 7 bases align to TRBD1. In germline, CDR1 is GTSNPN, CDR2 SVGIG (reference sequence). Trimming took 7 bases from V and 4 from J; bases not matched to a gene: 15. This CDR3 has 15 amino acids. CDR3 sequence reads: CASSNRGIGPYGYTF. The CDR3 nucleotides are TGTGCCTCGTCAAACAGGGGCATTGGCCCCTATGGCTACACCTTC.

Worth noting for this clone: Other DNA sequences from this sample encode an identical CDR3 as well. The chain employs TRBV9 and TRBJ2-7, with D maybe TRBD1 (7 bases). Germline-derived CDR1 and CDR2 are SGDLS and YYNGEE. The CDR3 is made up of 15 amino acids. Trimming took 0 bases from V and 3 from J, leaving 13 bases between them. The DNA for the CDR3 is TGTGCCAGCAGCGTAGCTGCAGGGGGGAGCTACGAGCAGTACTTC. Encoded protein: CASSVAAGGSYEQYF.

V gene TRBV6-5 combines with J gene TRBJ1-1, with 11 positions matching TRBD1. This CDR3 is built from 15 residues. The germline V gene has CDR1 MNHEY and CDR2 SVGAGI. V shed 2 bases and J 5 bases; nucleotides not matched to a gene: 4. CDR3 sequence reads: CASSYRTGGRTEAFF. The CDR3, as DNA: TGTGCCAGCAGTTACCGGACAGGGGGCCGTACTGAAGCTTTCTTT.

This clone has just a few counts. The V and J genes are TRBV4-2 and TRBJ2-5; the match to TRBD1 covers 9 bases. There are 17 residues in the CDR3. J gave up 5 bases and V 3 bases, and 13 bases lay outside the gene matches. The germline V gene encodes CDR1 LGHNA and CDR2 YNFKEQ. The CDR3 nucleotides read TGTGCCAGCAGCCAGATTTCCGGGACAGGGCTGGCGGAGACCCAGTACTTC. Encoded protein: CASSQISGTGLAETQYF.

Here the CDR3 reads CASSFIGYEQYF. The DNA for the CDR3 is TGCGCCAGCAGCTTTATCGGCTACGAGCAGTACTTC. The gene calls are TRBV5-1 and TRBJ2-7; unclear D gene. This CDR3 region has 12 residues. V dropped 2 bases and J dropped 3 bases, with 6 bases sitting between them. Germline-derived CDR1 and CDR2 are SGHRS and YFSETQ.